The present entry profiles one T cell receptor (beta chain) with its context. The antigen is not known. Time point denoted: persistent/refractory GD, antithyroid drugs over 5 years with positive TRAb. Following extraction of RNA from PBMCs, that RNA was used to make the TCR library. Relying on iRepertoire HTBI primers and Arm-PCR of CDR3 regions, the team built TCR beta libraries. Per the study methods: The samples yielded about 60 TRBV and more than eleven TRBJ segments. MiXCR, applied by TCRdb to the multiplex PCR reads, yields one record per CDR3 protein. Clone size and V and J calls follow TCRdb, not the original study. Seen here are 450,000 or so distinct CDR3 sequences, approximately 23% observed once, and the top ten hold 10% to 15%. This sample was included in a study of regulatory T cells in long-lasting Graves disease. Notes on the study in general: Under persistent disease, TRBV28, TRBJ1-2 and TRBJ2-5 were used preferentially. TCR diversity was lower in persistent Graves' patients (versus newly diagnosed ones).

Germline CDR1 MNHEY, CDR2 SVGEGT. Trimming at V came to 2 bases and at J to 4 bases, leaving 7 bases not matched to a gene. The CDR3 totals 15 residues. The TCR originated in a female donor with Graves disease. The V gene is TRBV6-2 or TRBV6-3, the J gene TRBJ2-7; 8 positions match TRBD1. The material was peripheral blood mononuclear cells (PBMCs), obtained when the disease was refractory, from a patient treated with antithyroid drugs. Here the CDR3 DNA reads TGTGCCAGCAGTTACACCCACGGGACAGGATACGAGCAGTACTTC. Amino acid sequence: CASSYTHGTGYEQYF.